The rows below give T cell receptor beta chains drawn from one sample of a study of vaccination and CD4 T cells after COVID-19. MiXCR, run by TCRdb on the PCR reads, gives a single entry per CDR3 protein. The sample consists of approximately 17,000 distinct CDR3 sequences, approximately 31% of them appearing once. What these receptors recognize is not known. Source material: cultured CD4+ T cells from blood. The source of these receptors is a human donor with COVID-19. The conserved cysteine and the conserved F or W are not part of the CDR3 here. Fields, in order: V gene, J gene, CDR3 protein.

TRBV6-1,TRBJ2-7,ASTTGTGSYEQY
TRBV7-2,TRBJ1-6,ASSSEGQGPIYNSPLH
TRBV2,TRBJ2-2,ASSGRARDGELF
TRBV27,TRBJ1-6,ASAPSGGSPLH
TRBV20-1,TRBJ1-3,SAGDTLGSGNTIY
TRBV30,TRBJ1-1,AWSVQRPNTEAF
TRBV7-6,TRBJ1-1,ASSRTGGTEAF
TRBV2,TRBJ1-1,ASRSGGGLGTEAF
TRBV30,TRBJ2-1,AWSKGATYNEQF
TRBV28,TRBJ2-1,ASSPEDRYNEQF
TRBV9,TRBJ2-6,ASGGHRGISGANVLT
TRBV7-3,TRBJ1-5,ASSLTGQPQH
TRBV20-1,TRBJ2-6,SAYPGANVLT
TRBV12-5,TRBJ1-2,ASGQRPGRGLGYT
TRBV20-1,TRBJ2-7,SARVNSYEQY
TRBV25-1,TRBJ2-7,ASDRQCGEQY
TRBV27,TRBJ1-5,ASSRGTLQPQH
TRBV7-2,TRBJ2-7,ASSPRGQRTYEQY
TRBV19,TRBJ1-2,ASNDRVSAGYT
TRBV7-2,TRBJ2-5,ASSLTAGAETQY
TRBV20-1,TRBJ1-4,SAESIAQGFNEKLF
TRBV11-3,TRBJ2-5,ASSLGETQY
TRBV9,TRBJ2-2,ASRGGGFTGELF
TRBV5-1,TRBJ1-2,ASSFRGDRGYT
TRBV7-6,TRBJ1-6,ASSLAGQGDSPLH
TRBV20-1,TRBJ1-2,SALWGVGDGYT
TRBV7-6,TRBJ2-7,ASSPRGVSYEQY
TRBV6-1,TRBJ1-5,ASSTGASNQPQH
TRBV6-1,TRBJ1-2,ASSSGENYGYT
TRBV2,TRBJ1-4,ASSYYNEKLF
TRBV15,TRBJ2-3,ATSPSRERADTQY
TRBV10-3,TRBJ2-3,AISELGGRNTDTQY
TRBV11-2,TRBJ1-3,ASKHRVSGNTIY
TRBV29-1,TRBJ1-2,SVDPPDSYGYT
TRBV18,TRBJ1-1,ASSPGEGSTEAF
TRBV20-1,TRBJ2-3,SAPGGGVTDTQY
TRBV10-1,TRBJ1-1,ASRPGQGRAEAF
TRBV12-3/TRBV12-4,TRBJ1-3,ASRTDSSGNTIY
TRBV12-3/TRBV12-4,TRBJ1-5,ASSFLRGGDNQPQH
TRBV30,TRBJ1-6,AWIYRGGSPLH
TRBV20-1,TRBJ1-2,SAPSGAFRGYT